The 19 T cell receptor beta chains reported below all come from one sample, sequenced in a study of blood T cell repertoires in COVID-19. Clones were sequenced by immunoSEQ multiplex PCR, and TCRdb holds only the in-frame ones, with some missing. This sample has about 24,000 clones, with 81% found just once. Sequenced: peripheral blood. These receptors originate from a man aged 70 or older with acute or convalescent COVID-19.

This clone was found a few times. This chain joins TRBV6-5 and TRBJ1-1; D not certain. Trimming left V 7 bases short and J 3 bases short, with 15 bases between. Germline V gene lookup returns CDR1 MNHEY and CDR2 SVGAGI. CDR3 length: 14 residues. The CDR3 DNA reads TGTGCCAGCACCGCCCGCGGGGTTTACACTGAAGCTTTCTTT. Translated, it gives CASTARGVYTEAFF.

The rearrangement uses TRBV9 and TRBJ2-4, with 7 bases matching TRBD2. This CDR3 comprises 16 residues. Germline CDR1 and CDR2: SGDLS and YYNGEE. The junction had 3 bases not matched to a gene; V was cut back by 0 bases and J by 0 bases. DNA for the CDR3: TGTGCCAGCAGCGTAGCAGCGGGGCTAGCCAAAAACATTCAGTACTTC. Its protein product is CASSVAAGLAKNIQYF.

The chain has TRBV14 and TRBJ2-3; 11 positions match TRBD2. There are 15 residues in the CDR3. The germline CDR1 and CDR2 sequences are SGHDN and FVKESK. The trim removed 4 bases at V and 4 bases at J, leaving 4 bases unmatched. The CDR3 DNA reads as TGTGCCAGCAGCCCGCTAGCGGGAGGCCCAGATACGCAGTATTTT. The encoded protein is CASSPLAGGPDTQYF.

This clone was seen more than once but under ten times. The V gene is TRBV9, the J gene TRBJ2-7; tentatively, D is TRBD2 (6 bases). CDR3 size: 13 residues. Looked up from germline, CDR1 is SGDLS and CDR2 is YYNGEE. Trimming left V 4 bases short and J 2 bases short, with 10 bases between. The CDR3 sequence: CASSPGGTYEQYF. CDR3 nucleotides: TGTGCCAGCAGCCCCGGGGGTACCTACGAGCAGTACTTC.

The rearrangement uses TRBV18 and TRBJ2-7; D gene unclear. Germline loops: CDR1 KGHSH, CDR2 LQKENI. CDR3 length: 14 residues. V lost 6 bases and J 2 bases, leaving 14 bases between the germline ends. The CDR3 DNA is TGTGCCAGCTCGCAGCCGGGTCCTCCCTACGAGCAGTACTTC. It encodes CASSQPGPPYEQYF.

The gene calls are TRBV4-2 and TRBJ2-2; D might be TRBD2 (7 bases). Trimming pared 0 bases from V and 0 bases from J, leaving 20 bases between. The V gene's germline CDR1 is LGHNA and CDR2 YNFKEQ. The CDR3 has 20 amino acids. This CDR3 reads CASSQEESGGGRTNTGELFF. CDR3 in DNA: TGTGCCAGCAGCCAAGAGGAATCCGGCGGGGGCCGGACGAACACCGGGGAGCTGTTTTTT.

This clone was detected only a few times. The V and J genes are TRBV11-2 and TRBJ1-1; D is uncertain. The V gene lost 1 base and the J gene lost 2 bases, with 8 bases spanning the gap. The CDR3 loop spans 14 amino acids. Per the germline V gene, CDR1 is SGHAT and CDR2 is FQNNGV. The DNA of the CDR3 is TGTGCCAGCAGCTTAGGCGGTACCAACACTGAAGCTTTCTTT. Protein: CASSLGGTNTEAFF. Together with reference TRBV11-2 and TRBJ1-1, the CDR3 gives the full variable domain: EAGVAQSPRYKIIEKRQSVAFWCNPISGHATLYWYQQILGQGPKLLIQFQNNGVVDDSQLPKDRFSAERLKGVDSTLKIQPAKLEDSAVYLCASSLGGTNTEAFFGQGTRLTVV.

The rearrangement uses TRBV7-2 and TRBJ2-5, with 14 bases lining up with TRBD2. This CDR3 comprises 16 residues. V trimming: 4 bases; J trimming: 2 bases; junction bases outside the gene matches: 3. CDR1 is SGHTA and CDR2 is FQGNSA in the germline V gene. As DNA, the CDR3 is TGTGCCAGCAGCTCAGGACTAGCGGGAGGACAAGAGACCCAGTACTTC. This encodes CASSSGLAGGQETQYF.

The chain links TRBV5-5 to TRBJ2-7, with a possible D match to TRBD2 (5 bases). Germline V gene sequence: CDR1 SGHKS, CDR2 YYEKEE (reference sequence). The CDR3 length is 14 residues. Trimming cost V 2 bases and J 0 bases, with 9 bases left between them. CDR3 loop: CASSLAEISYEQYF. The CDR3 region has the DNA TGTGCCAGCAGCTTAGCGGAAATCTCCTACGAGCAGTACTTC.

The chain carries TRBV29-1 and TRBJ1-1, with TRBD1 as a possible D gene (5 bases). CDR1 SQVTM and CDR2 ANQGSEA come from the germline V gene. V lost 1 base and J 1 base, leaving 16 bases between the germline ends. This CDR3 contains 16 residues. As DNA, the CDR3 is TGCAGCGTTGAAGCCCCTCGGGGGTCGGCGAACACTGAAGCTTTCTTT. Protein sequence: CSVEAPRGSANTEAFF.

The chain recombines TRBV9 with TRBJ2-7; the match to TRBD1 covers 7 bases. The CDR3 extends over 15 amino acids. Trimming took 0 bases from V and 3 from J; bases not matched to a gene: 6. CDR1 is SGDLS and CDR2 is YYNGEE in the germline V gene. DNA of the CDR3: TGTGCCAGCAGCGTAGGGGGACAGACAATCTACGAGCAGTACTTC. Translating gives CASSVGGQTIYEQYF.

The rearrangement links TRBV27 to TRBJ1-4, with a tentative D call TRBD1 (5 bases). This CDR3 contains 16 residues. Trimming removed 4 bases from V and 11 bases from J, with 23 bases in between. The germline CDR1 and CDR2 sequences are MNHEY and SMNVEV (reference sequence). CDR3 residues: CASSSPQGGPPFKLFF. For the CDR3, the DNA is TGTGCCAGCAGTTCCCCCCAGGGCGGCCCCCCCTTTAAACTGTTTTTT.

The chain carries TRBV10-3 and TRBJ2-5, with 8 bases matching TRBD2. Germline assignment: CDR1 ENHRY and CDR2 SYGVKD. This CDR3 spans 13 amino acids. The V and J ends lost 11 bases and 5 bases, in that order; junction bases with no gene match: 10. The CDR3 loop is CASGTGGLETQYF. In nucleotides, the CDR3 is TGTGCCTCCGGCACGGGAGGGTTGGAGACCCAGTACTTC.

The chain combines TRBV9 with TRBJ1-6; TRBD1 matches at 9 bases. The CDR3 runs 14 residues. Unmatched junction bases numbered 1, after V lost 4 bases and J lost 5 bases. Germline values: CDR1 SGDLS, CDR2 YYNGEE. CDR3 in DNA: TGTGCCAGCAGCACAGGGGGCAATAATTCACCCCTCCACTTT. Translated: CASSTGGNNSPLHF.

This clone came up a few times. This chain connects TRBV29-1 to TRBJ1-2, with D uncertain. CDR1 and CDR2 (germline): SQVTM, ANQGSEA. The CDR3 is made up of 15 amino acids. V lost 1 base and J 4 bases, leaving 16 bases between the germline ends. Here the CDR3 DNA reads TGCAGCGTTGAAGGAGAGTGGCAGGCGTCCTATGGCTACACCTTC. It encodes CSVEGEWQASYGYTF. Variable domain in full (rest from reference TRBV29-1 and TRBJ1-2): SAVISQKPSRDICQRGTSLTIQCQVDSQVTMMFWYRQQPGQSLTLIATANQGSEATYESGFVIDKFPISRPNLTFSTLTVSNMSPEDSSIYLCSVEGEWQASYGYTFGSGTRLTVV.

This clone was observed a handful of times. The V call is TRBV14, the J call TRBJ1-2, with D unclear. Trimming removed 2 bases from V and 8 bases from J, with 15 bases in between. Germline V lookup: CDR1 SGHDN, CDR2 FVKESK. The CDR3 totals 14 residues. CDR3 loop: CASSQLRSTHGYTF. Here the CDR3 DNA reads TGTGCCAGCAGCCAATTGAGGAGCACCCACGGCTACACCTTC.

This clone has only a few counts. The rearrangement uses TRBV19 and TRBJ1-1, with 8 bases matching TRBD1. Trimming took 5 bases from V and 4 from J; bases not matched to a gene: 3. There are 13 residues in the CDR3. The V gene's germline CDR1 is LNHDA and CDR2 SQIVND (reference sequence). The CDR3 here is CASSFTGGTEAFF. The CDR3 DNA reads TGTGCCAGTAGTTTCACAGGGGGCACTGAAGCTTTCTTT.

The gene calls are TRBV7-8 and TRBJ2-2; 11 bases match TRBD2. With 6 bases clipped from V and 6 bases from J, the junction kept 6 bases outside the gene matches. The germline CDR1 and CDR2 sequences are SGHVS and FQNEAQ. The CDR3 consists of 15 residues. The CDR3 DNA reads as TGTGCCAGCAGTCCACTAGCGGGAGTTTCCGGGGAGCTGTTTTTT. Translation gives CASSPLAGVSGELFF.

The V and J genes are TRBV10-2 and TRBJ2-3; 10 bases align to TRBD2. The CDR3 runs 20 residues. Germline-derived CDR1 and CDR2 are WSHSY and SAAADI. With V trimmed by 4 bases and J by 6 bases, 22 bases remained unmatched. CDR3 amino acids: CASSGGLAGVVNWVEDTQYF. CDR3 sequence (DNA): TGCGCCAGCAGTGGGGGGCTAGCGGGAGTTGTAAATTGGGTGGAGGATACGCAGTATTTT.